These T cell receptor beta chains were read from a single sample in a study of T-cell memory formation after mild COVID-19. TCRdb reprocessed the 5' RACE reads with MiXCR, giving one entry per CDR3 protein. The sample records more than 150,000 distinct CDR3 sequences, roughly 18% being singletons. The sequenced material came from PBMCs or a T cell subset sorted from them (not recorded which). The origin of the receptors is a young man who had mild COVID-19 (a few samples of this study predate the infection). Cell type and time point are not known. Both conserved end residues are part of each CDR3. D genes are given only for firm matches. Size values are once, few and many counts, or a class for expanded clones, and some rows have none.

CASSLLDRGTDTQYF	TGTGCCAGCAGTTTGTTGGACAGGGGCACAGATACGCAGTATTTT	TRBV28	15	TRBD1	TRBJ2-3	NA
CASSPPGGRADTQYF	TGTGCCAGCTCACCCCCCGGGGGCAGGGCAGATACGCAGTATTTT	TRBV18	15	NA	TRBJ2-3	NA
CASSPDSSGNTIYF	TGTGCCAGCAGCCCGGACAGCTCTGGAAACACCATATATTTT	TRBV7-2	14	NA	TRBJ1-3	many
CASSLQGQGPGEQFF	TGCGCCAGCAGCTTGCAAGGACAGGGGCCCGGTGAGCAGTTCTTC	TRBV5-1	15	TRBD1	TRBJ2-1	few
CASNWGTQDTEAFF	TGTGCCAGCAATTGGGGGACACAGGACACTGAAGCTTTCTTT	TRBV11-2	14	NA	TRBJ1-1	NA
CASSSVSLGAAGANVLTF	TGCGCCAGCAGCTCAGTGTCCCTGGGGGCGGCTGGGGCCAACGTCCTGACTTTC	TRBV5-1	18	NA	TRBJ2-6	NA
CASRPGPTTETQYF	TGTGCCAGCAGACCGGGTCCCACGACAGAGACCCAGTACTTC	TRBV7-2	14	NA	TRBJ2-5	few
CASSTQEGTEAFF	TGTGCCAGCAGCACACAGGAGGGCACTGAAGCTTTCTTT	TRBV7-3	13	NA	TRBJ1-1	few
CASRPGTGYGYTF	TGCGCCAGCAGGCCCGGGACAGGGTATGGCTACACCTTC	TRBV5-1	13	TRBD1	TRBJ1-2	NA
CASSLGATVGPQHF	TGTGCCAGCAGCTTAGGGGCCACGGTGGGGCCCCAGCATTTT	TRBV7-9	14	NA	TRBJ1-5	few
CASSKTSGPRPGGELFF	TGTGCCAGCAGCAAAACCTCGGGACCGCGCCCCGGCGGGGAGCTGTTTTTT	TRBV21-1	17	NA	TRBJ2-2	NA
CSAAGTTNTGELFF	TGCAGTGCCGCCGGGACAACTAACACCGGGGAGCTGTTTTTT	TRBV20-1	14	NA	TRBJ2-2	NA
CASSQELSLSRASTDVGINEQFF	TGTGCCAGCAGCCAAGAATTGAGTCTGAGCAGAGCCAGCACAGATGTGGGAATCAATGAGCAGTTCTTC	TRBV4-2	23	NA	TRBJ2-1	NA
CSVNKLGAGGRRGEQFF	TGCAGCGTTAACAAGTTGGGCGCGGGGGGGCGTAGAGGTGAGCAGTTCTTC	TRBV29-1	17	TRBD2	TRBJ2-1	few
CASSLLAFGKSEQFF	TGTGCCAGCAGCTTACTGGCTTTTGGCAAGAGTGAGCAGTTCTTC	TRBV7-3	15	NA	TRBJ2-1	few
CASSFMQGTEAFF	TGTGCCAGCAGTTTTATGCAGGGTACTGAAGCTTTCTTT	TRBV6-5	13	NA	TRBJ1-1	few
CASSPGQWGSPLHF	TGTGCCAGCAGCCCGGGGCAATGGGGTTCACCCCTCCACTTT	TRBV7-3	14	NA	TRBJ1-6	NA
CASSQGPGGAGTEAFF	TGCGCCAGCAGCCAAGGTCCAGGGGGCGCAGGGACTGAAGCTTTCTTT	TRBV4-1	16	TRBD1	TRBJ1-1	few
CSGTVWNTEAFF	TGCAGCGGGACAGTTTGGAACACTGAAGCTTTCTTT	TRBV29-1	12	NA	TRBJ1-1	few
CASSPSQGEADTGELFF	TGTGCCAGCAGCCCTAGTCAGGGGGAAGCTGACACCGGGGAGCTGTTTTTT	TRBV4-2	17	TRBD1	TRBJ2-2	NA
CASGHRGSGEKLFF	TGTGCTAGTGGTCACAGGGGGTCTGGAGAAAAACTGTTTTTT	TRBV12-5	14	TRBD1	TRBJ1-4	few
CASSPTGTGADGYTF	TGCGCCAGCAGCCCCACCGGGACAGGGGCGGATGGCTACACCTTC	TRBV5-1	15	TRBD1	TRBJ1-2	NA
CASSQRVLSDSGTGGPNEKLFF	TGCGCCAGCAGCCAAAGAGTGCTATCTGATTCCGGGACAGGGGGTCCTAATGAAAAACTGTTTTTT	TRBV4-1	22	TRBD1	TRBJ1-4	NA
CASSGDRRETQYF	TGTGCCAGCAGTGGGGACAGGCGAGAGACCCAGTACTTC	TRBV2	13	TRBD1	TRBJ2-5	NA
CATSFTRGGTDTQYF	TGTGCCACCAGTTTCACGCGGGGGGGCACAGATACGCAGTATTTT	TRBV24-1	15	TRBD2	TRBJ2-3	NA
CASSFPSIAGSTDTQYF	TGTGCCAGCAGTTTCCCCTCCATAGCCGGGAGCACAGATACGCAGTATTTT	TRBV6-2/TRBV6-3	17	NA	TRBJ2-3	few
CASSLVGQREYEQFF	TGCGCCAGCAGCTTGGTGGGACAGAGGGAGTATGAGCAGTTCTTC	TRBV5-1	15	TRBD1	TRBJ2-1	many
CASSQDPVRIRTEQFF	TGTGCCAGCAGCCAAGATCCCGTCAGGATACGTACTGAGCAGTTCTTC	TRBV3-1	16	NA	TRBJ2-1	few
CASSFDRGRAFF	TGTGCCAGCAGCTTCGACAGGGGGAGGGCTTTCTTT	TRBV7-2	12	TRBD1	TRBJ1-1	NA
CASSLGGPGTEAFF	TGTGCCAGCAGCCTGGGAGGGCCGGGCACTGAAGCTTTCTTT	TRBV7-6	14	NA	TRBJ1-1	NA
CASSPGQGTSTDTQYF	TGTGCCAGCAGCCCAGGACAGGGGACGAGCACAGATACGCAGTATTTT	TRBV3-1	16	TRBD1	TRBJ2-3	NA
CSARLGGTEAFF	TGCAGTGCTAGATTGGGCGGCACTGAAGCTTTCTTT	TRBV20-1	12	NA	TRBJ1-1	NA
CASRRTSGATDTQYF	TGTGCCAGCAGACGGACTAGCGGGGCCACAGATACGCAGTATTTT	TRBV6-6	15	TRBD2	TRBJ2-3	few
CASSLEVAGTGELFF	TGTGCCAGCAGCTTAGAAGTAGCGGGCACCGGGGAGCTGTTTTTT	TRBV7-2	15	TRBD2	TRBJ2-2	many
CASSWVGITDTQYF	TGTGCCAGCAGCTGGGTGGGAATCACAGATACGCAGTATTTT	TRBV5-5	14	NA	TRBJ2-3	few
CASSTEYSSYEQYF	TGTGCCAGCAGCACTGAGTACAGTTCCTACGAGCAGTACTTC	TRBV12-3/TRBV12-4	14	NA	TRBJ2-7	few
CATSRHSGTGEETQYF	TGTGCCACCAGCAGACACTCCGGGACAGGGGAGGAGACCCAGTACTTC	TRBV15	16	TRBD1	TRBJ2-5	few
CASSVEPNTEAFF	TGCGCCAGCAGTGTTGAACCGAACACTGAAGCTTTCTTT	TRBV5-1	13	NA	TRBJ1-1	NA
CSARDGGSSYNSPLHF	TGCAGTGCTAGAGATGGGGGGAGCTCCTATAATTCACCCCTCCACTTT	TRBV20-1	16	NA	TRBJ1-6	NA
CASSLGPEGDTQYF	TGTGCCAGCAGCTTGGGACCAGAGGGTGATACGCAGTATTTT	TRBV9	14	NA	TRBJ2-3	NA
CASSLGGQNIQYF	TGCGCCAGCAGCTTGGGGGGGCAAAACATTCAGTACTTC	TRBV5-1	13	NA	TRBJ2-4	NA
CASSRRLAPTDTQYF	TGTGCCAGCAGCCGACGACTAGCCCCCACAGATACGCAGTATTTT	TRBV6-5	15	TRBD2	TRBJ2-3	NA
CASSYGTGTETQYF	TGTGCCAGCAGTTACGGGACAGGGACAGAGACCCAGTACTTC	TRBV6-2/TRBV6-3	14	TRBD1	TRBJ2-5	NA
CASSSVGGANYGYTF	TGTGCCAGCTCATCCGTTGGGGGGGCCAACTATGGCTACACCTTC	TRBV18	15	NA	TRBJ1-2	few
CASSFRTGIGGYTF	TGTGCCAGCAGTTTTAGGACAGGGATAGGAGGCTACACCTTC	TRBV27	14	TRBD1	TRBJ1-2	NA
CASSEAGGGQPQHF	TGTGCCAGCAGTGAAGCAGGGGGAGGTCAGCCCCAGCATTTT	TRBV6-1	14	NA	TRBJ1-5	NA
CASSFHQETQYF	TGTGCCAGCAGCTTCCACCAAGAGACCCAGTACTTC	TRBV12-3/TRBV12-4	12	NA	TRBJ2-5	many
CASSYGGTTDTQYF	TGTGCCAGCAGTTACGGGGGAACCACAGATACGCAGTATTTT	TRBV6-5	14	NA	TRBJ2-3	NA
CSAIREVTDTQYF	TGCAGTGCCATAAGGGAGGTCACAGATACGCAGTATTTT	TRBV20-1	13	NA	TRBJ2-3	few
CASRPGRGDYGYTF	TGCGCCAGCAGACCCGGGAGGGGGGACTATGGCTACACCTTC	TRBV5-1	14	NA	TRBJ1-2	NA
CASSWDSANNNEQFF	TGTGCCAGCAGCTGGGACAGTGCCAATAACAATGAGCAGTTCTTC	TRBV7-3	15	TRBD1	TRBJ2-1	NA
CASSETGQGQLGYGYTF	TGTGCCAGCTCAGAAACGGGACAGGGGCAGCTTGGCTATGGCTACACCTTC	TRBV18	17	TRBD1	TRBJ1-2	NA
CASSLSIHREETQYF	TGTGCCAGCAGTTTGTCGATCCACAGGGAAGAGACCCAGTACTTC	TRBV27	15	NA	TRBJ2-5	few
CASSPQSGQETQYF	TGTGCCAGCTCACCACAATCGGGGCAAGAGACCCAGTACTTC	TRBV18	14	NA	TRBJ2-5	NA
CASSYPERMGDTQYF	TGTGCCAGCAGTTACCCCGAGAGGATGGGAGATACGCAGTATTTT	TRBV28	15	NA	TRBJ2-3	few